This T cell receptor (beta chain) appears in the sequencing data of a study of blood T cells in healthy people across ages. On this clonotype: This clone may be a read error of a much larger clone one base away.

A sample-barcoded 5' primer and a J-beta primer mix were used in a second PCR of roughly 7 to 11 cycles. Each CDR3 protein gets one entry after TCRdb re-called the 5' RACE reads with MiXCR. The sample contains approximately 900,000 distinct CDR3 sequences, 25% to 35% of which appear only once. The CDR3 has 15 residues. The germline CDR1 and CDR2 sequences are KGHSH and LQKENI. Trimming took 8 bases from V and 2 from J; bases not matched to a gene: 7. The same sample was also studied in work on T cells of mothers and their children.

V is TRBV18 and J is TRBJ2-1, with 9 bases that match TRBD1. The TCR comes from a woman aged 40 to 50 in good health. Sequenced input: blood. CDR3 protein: CASPQTGGAYNEQFF. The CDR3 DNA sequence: TGTGCCAGCCCACAAACAGGGGGCGCCTACAATGAGCAGTTCTTC.